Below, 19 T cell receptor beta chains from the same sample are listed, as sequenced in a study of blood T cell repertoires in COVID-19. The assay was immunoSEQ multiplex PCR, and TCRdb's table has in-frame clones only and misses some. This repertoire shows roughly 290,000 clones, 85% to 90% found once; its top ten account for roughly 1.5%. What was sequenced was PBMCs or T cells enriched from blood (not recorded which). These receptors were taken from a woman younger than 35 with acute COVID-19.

CDR3 in DNA: TGTGCCAGCAGTCATAACAGGGGGGGGACCTATGGCTACACCTTC. Residues: CASSHNRGGTYGYTF. The chain joins TRBV28 to TRBJ1-2; TRBD1 aligns across 8 bases. The length of the CDR3 is 15 residues. V shed 5 bases, J shed 4 bases, and the junction held 9 bases outside the gene matches. The germline CDR1 and CDR2 sequences are MDHEN and SYDVKM.

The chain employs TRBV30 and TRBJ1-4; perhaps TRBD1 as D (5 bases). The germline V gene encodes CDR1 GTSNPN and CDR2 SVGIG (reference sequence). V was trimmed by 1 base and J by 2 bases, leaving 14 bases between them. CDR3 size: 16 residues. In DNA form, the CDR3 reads TGTGCCTGGAGTGCAGGGACCGGGGGGACTAATGAAAAACTGTTTTTT. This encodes CAWSAGTGGTNEKLFF.

The CDR3 DNA follows: TGTGCCAGCAGTATAGCGGGAGGGCGGAATCGGGGTGAGCAGTTCTTC. Its translation is CASSIAGGRNRGEQFF. The chain uses TRBV28 and TRBJ2-1; TRBD2 matches at 11 bases. Germline-derived CDR1 and CDR2 are MDHEN and SYDVKM. This CDR3 spans 16 amino acids. The junction had 12 bases not matched to a gene; V was cut back by 5 bases and J by 9 bases.

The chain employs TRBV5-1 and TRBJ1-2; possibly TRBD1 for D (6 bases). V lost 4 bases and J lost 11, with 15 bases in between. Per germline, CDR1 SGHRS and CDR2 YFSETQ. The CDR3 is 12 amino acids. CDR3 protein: CASSRDKDIYTF. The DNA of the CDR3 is TGCGCCAGCAGCCGGGACAAGGACATTTACACCTTC. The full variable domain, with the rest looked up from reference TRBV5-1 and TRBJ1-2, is KAGVTQTPRYLIKTRGQQVTLSCSPISGHRSVSWYQQTPGQGLQFLFEYFSETQRNKGNFPGRFSGRQFSNSRSEMNVSTLELGDSALYLCASSRDKDIYTFGSGTRLTVV.

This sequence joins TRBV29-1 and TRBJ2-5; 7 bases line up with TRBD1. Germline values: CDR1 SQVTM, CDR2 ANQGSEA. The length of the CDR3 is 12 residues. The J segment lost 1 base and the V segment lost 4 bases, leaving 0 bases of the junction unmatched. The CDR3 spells CSVGQGQETQYF. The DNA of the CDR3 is TGCAGCGTTGGACAGGGCCAAGAGACCCAGTACTTC.

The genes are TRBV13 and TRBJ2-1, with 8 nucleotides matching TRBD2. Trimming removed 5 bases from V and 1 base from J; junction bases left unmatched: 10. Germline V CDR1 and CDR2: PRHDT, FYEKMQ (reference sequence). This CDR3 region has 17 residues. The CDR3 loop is CASSPGGGRRSYNEQFF. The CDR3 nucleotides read TGTGCCAGCAGCCCCGGGGGGGGCAGGCGGTCCTACAATGAGCAGTTCTTC.

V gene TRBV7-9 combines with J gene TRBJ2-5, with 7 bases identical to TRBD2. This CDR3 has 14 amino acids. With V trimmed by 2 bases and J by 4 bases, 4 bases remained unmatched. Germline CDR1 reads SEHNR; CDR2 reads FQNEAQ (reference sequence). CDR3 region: CASSLTAGAETQYF. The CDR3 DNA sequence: TGTGCCAGCAGCTTAACGGCGGGAGCAGAGACCCAGTACTTC.

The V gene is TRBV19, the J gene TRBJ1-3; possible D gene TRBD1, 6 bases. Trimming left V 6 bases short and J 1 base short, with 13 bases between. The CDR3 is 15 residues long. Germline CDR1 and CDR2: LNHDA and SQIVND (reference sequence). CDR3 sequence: CASSDYRDSGNTIYF. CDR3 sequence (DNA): TGTGCCAGTAGCGATTACAGGGATTCTGGAAACACCATATATTTT.

This CDR3 reads CASSFSGYNQPQHF. In DNA, the CDR3 is TGTGCCAGCAGTTTTTCAGGGTACAATCAGCCCCAGCATTTT. The rearrangement uses TRBV27 and TRBJ1-5; maybe TRBD1 (5 bases). V was cut by 3 bases and J by 3 bases, with 9 bases left in between. CDR3 length: 14 amino acids. Germline CDR1 is MNHEY and CDR2 is SMNVEV (reference sequence).

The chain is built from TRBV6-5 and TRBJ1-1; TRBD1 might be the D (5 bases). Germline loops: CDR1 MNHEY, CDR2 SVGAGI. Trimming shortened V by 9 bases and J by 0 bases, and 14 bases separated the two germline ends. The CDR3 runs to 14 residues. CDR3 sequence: CASNAAGLNTEAFF. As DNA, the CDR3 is TGTGCCAGTAACGCGGCAGGGCTGAACACTGAAGCTTTCTTT.

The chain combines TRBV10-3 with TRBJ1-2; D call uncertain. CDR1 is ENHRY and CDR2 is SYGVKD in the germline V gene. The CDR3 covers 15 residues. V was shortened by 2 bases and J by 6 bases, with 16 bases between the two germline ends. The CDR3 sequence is CAISEGVGRRDGYTF. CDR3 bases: TGTGCCATCAGTGAGGGAGTAGGGAGGCGGGATGGCTACACCTTC.

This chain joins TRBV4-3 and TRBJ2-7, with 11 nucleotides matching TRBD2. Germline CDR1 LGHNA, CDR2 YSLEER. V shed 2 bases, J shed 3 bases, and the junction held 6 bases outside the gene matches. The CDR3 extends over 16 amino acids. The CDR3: CASSQLTGTSGYEQYF. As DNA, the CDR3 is TGCGCCAGCAGCCAACTTACCGGGACTAGCGGCTACGAGCAGTACTTC.

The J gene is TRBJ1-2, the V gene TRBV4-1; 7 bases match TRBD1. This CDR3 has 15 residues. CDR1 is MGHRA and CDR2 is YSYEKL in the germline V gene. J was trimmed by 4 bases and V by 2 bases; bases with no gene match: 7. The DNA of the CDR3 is TGCGCCAGCAGCCAAACAGGGGTCCCCCCCTATGGCTACACCTTC. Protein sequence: CASSQTGVPPYGYTF.

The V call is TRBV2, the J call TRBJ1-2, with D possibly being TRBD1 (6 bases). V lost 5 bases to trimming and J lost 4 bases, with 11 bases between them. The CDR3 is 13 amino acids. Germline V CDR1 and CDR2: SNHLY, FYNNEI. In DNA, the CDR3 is TGTGCCAGCAGTCAGGGGCTCAGCTATGGCTACACCTTC. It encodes CASSQGLSYGYTF.

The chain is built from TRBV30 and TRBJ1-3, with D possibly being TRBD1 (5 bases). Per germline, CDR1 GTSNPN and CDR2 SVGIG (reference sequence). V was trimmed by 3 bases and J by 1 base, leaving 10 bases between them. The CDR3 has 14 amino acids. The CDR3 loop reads CAWRADRSGNTIYF. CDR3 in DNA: TGTGCCTGGAGGGCCGACAGATCTGGAAACACCATATATTTT.

DNA of the CDR3: TGCGCCAGCAGTGAGAGACCCCGGGCGAGGGGCAATCAGCCCCAGCATTTT. This sequence encodes CASSERPRARGNQPQHF. This sequence joins TRBV10-1 and TRBJ1-5; no definite D call. V was cut by 2 bases and J by 2 bases, with 16 bases left in between. This CDR3 has 17 amino acids. Germline V lookup: CDR1 WNHNN, CDR2 SYGVQD (reference sequence).

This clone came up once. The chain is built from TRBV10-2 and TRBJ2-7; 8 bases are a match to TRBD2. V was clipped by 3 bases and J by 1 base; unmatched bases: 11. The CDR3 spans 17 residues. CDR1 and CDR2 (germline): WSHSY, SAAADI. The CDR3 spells CASSDGRSGGRSYEQYF. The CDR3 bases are TGCGCCAGCAGTGATGGTCGGTCGGGCGGGAGGTCCTACGAGCAGTACTTC.

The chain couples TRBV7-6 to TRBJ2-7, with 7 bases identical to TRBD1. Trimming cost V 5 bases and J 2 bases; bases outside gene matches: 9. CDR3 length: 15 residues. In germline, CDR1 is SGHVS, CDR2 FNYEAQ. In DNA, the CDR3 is TGTGCCAGCAGCCGAGACCGGGACAGAGCCTACGAGCAGTACTTC. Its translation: CASSRDRDRAYEQYF.

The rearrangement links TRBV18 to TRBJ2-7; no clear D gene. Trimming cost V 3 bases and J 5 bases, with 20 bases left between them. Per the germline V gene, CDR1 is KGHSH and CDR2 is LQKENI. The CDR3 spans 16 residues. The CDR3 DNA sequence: TGTGCCAGCTCACCCCGAGCTGGCGGCGTCCTAGACGAGCAGTACTTC. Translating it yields CASSPRAGGVLDEQYF.